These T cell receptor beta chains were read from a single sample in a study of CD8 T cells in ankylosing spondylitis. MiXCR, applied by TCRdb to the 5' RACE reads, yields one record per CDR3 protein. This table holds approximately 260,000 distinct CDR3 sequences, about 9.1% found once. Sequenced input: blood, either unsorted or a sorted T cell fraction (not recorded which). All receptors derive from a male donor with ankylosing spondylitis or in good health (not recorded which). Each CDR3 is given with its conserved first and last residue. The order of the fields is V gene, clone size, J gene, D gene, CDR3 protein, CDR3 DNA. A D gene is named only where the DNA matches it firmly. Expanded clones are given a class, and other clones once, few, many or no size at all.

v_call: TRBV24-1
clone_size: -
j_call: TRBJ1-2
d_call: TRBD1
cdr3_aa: CATSDSTGDGYTF
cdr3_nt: TGTGCCACCAGTGATTCAACAGGGGATGGCTACACCTTC

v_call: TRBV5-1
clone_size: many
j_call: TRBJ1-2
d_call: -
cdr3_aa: CASSLDGGTGYGYTF
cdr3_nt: TGCGCCAGCAGCTTGGACGGGGGTACTGGCTATGGCTACACCTTC

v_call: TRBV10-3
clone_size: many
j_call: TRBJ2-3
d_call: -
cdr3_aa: CAISSLPARSSTDTQYF
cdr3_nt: TGTGCCATCAGCTCACTTCCCGCCCGGTCGAGCACAGATACGCAGTATTTT

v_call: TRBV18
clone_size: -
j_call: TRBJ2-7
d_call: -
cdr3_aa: CASSLGESYEQYF
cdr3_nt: TGTGCCAGCTCACTTGGGGAGTCCTACGAGCAGTACTTC

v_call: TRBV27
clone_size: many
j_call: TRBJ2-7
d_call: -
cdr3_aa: CASSPPGGKTPYEQYF
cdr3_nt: TGTGCCAGCAGCCCTCCCGGCGGTAAAACCCCCTACGAGCAGTACTTC

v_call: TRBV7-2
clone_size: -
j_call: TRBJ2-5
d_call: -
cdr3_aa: CASSLGAGIETQYF
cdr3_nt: TGTGCCAGCAGCTTAGGGGCAGGGATAGAGACCCAGTACTTC

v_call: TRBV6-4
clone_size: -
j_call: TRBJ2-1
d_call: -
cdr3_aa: CASSVLAKNEQFF
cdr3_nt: TGTGCCAGCAGTGTTCTAGCGAAGAATGAGCAGTTCTTC

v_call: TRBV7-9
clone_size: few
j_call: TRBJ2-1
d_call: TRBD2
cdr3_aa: CASRTASGRQQFF
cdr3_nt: TGTGCCAGCAGGACGGCTAGCGGGAGACAGCAGTTCTTC

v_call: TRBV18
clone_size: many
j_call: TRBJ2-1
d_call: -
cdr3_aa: CASSPPSGVYNEQFF
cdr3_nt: TGTGCCAGCTCACCACCTAGCGGAGTTTACAATGAGCAGTTCTTC

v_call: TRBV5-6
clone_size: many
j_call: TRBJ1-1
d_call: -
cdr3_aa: CASRKLTGFGREAFF
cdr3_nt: TGTGCCAGCCGCAAACTGACAGGATTCGGGCGCGAAGCTTTCTTT

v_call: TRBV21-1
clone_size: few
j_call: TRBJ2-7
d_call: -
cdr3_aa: CASSPGIRLAGRYEQYF
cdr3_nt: TGTGCCAGCAGCCCCGGGATAAGACTGGCAGGGCGTTACGAGCAGTACTTC

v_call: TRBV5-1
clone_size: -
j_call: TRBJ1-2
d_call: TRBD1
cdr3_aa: CASSPIPDRGTGYTF
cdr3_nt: TGCGCCAGCAGCCCCATCCCTGACAGGGGAACTGGCTACACCTTC

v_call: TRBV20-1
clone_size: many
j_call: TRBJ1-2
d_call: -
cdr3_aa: CSVARSGDYGYTF
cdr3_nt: TGCAGTGTCGCACGATCAGGGGACTATGGCTACACCTTC

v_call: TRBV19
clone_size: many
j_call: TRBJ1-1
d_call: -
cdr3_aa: CASRTPGGSAEAFF
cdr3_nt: TGTGCCAGTAGGACACCGGGGGGAAGCGCTGAAGCTTTCTTT

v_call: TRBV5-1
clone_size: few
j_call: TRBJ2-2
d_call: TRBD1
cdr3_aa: CASGNERGTDLGGELFF
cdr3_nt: TGCGCCAGCGGAAACGAAAGGGGGACAGACCTAGGTGGGGAGCTGTTTTTT

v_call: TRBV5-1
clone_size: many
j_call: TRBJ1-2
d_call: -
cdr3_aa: CASSLGRDLKGYTF
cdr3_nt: TGCGCCAGCAGCTTGGGTCGGGATTTGAAAGGCTACACCTTC

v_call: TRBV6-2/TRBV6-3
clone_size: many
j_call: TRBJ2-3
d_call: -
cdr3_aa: CASSYSGLRTDTQYF
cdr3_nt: TGTGCCAGCAGTTACTCGGGACTTCGCACAGATACGCAGTATTTT

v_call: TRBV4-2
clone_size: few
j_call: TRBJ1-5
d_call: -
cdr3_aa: CASSQDVGHLFDQPQHF
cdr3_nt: TGTGCCAGCAGCCAAGATGTGGGACACCTATTCGATCAGCCCCAGCATTTT

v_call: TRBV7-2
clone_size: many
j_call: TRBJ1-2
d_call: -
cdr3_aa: CASSESEINYGYTF
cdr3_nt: TGTGCCAGCAGCGAAAGTGAGATTAACTATGGCTACACCTTC

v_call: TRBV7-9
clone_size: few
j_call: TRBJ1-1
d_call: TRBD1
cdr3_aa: CASTVDREDTEAFF
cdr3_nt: TGTGCCAGCACCGTCGACAGGGAAGACACTGAAGCTTTCTTT

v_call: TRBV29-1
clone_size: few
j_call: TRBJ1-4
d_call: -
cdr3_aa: CSVDTGSTNEKLFF
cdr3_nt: TGCAGCGTTGATACGGGGTCGACTAATGAAAAACTGTTTTTT

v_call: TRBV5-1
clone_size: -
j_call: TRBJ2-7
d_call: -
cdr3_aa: CASSLVGSYEQYF
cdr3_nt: TGCGCCAGCAGCTTGGTCGGGTCCTACGAGCAGTACTTC

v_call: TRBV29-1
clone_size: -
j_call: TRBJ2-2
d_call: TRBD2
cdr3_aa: CSAPPGGPNTGELFF
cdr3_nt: TGCAGCGCCCCCCCGGGGGGTCCAAACACCGGGGAGCTGTTTTTT

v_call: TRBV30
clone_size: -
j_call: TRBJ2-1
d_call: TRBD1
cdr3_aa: CAWSAGGTYNEQFF
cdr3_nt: TGTGCCTGGAGTGCAGGGGGCACCTACAATGAGCAGTTCTTC

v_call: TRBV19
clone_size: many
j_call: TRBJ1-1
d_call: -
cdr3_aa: CASSIGQINTEAFF
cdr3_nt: TGTGCCAGTAGTATTGGACAGATTAACACTGAAGCTTTCTTT

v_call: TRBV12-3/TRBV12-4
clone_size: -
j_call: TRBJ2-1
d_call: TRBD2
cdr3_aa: CASRGGSGFGEQFF
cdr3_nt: TGTGCCAGCAGGGGGGGGTCGGGGTTCGGTGAGCAGTTCTTC

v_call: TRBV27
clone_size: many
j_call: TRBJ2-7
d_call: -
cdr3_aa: CASRMGLAQYF
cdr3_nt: TGTGCCAGCAGAATGGGGTTGGCGCAGTACTTC

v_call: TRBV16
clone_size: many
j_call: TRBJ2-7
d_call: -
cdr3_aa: CASSQSQGVGEQYF
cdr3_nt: TGTGCCAGCAGCCAATCGCAGGGAGTTGGTGAGCAGTACTTC

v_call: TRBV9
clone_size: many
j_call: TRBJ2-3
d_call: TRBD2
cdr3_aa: CASPEGGSGRPDTQYF
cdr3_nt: TGTGCCAGCCCCGAAGGGGGTAGCGGGAGACCAGATACGCAGTATTTT

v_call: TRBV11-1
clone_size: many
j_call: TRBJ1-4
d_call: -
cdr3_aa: CASSLAMDSLSTNEKLFF
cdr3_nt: TGTGCCAGCAGCTTAGCGATGGACAGCCTGTCAACTAATGAAAAACTGTTTTTT

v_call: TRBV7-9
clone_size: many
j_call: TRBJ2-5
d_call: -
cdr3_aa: CASSSDSKQETQYF
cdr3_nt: TGTGCCAGCAGCTCGGACAGTAAACAAGAGACCCAGTACTTC

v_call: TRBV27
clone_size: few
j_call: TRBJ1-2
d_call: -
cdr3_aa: CASSFAGNYGYTF
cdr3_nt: TGTGCCAGCAGTTTCGCGGGTAACTATGGCTACACCTTC

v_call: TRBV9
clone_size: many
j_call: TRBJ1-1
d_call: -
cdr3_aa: CASSGFRGLETEAFF
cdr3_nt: TGTGCCAGCAGCGGGTTTAGGGGATTGGAAACTGAAGCTTTCTTT

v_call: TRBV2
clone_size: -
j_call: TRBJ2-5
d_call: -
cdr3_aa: CASRQGGETQYF
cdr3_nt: TGTGCCAGCCGGCAGGGCGGAGAGACCCAGTACTTC

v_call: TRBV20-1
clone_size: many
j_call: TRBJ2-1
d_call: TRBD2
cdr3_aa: CSARDGTSLNEQFF
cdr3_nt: TGCAGTGCTAGAGATGGGACTAGCCTGAATGAGCAGTTCTTC

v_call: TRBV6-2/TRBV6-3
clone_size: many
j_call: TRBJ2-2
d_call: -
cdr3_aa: CASSYTSEAGELFF
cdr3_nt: TGTGCCAGCAGTTACACTAGTGAGGCCGGGGAGCTGTTTTTT

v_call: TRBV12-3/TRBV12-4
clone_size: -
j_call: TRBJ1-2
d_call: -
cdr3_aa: CASSSGTYSNYGYTF
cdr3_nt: TGTGCCAGCAGTTCCGGGACATACTCTAACTATGGCTACACCTTC

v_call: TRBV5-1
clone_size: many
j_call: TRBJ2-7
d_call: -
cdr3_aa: CASSPEGMHEQYF
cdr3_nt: TGCGCCAGCAGCCCCGAGGGTATGCACGAGCAGTACTTC

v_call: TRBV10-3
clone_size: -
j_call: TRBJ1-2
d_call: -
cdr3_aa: CVISGLLSTATWGGPTIGYTF
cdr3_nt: TGTGTGATCAGTGGTCTCCTGTCGACAGCCACATGGGGAGGGCCAACCATTGGCTACACCTTC

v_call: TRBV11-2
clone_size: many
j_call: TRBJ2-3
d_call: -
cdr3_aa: CASSLGGLRTDTQYF
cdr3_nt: TGTGCCAGCAGCTTAGGGGGGTTACGCACAGATACGCAGTATTTT

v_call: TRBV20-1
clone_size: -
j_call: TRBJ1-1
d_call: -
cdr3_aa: CSASRQVTEAFF
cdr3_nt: TGCAGTGCTAGTCGACAAGTCACTGAAGCTTTCTTT

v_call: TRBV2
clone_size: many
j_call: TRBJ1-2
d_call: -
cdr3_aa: CASMNLSF
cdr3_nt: TGTGCCAGCATGAACCTCAGCTTC

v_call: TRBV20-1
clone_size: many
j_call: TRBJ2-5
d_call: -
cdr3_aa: CSARGLFQETQYF
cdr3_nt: TGCAGTGCTAGGGGGCTTTTCCAAGAGACCCAGTACTTC

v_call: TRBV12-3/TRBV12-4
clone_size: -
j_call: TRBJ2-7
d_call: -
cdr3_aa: CASSLMLASEQYF
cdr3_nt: TGTGCCAGCAGTTTGATGCTAGCTAGCGAGCAGTACTTC

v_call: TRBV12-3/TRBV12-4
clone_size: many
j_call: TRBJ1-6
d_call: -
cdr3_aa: CASSPMGPGGESPLHF
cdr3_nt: TGTGCCAGCAGTCCGATGGGGCCCGGGGGTGAGTCACCCCTCCACTTT

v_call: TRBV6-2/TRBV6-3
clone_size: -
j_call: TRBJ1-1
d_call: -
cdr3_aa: CASSLGGFEAFF
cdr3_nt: TGTGCCAGCAGTTTGGGGGGTTTTGAAGCTTTCTTT

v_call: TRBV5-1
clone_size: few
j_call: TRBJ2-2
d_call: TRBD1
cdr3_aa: CASRLIIQGTGELFF
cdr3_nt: TGCGCCAGCAGACTAATAATACAGGGGACCGGGGAGCTGTTTTTT

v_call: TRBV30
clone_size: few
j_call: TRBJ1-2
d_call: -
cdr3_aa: CAYDRRYGYTF
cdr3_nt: TGTGCCTATGACCGACGCTATGGCTACACCTTC

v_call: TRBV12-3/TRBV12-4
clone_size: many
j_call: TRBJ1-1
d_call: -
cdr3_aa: CASRGADTEAFF
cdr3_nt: TGTGCCAGCAGAGGGGCGGACACTGAAGCTTTCTTT

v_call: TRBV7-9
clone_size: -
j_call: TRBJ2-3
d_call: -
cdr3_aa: CASSLRIDASTDTQYF
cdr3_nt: TGTGCCAGCAGCTTAAGGATAGACGCCAGCACAGATACGCAGTATTTT